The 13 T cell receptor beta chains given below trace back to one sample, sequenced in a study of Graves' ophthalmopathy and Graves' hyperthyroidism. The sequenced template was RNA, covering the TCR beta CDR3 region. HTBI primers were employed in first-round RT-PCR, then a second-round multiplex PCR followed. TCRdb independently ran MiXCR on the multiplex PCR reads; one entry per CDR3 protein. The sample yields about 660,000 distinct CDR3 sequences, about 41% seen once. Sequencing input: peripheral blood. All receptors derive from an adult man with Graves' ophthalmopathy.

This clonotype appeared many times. CDR3 DNA sequence: TGCGCCAGCAGCCAAGGACGGTCGATGGGCGAGCAGTACTTC. This gives the protein CASSQGRSMGEQYF. The chain has TRBV4-3 and TRBJ2-7; D remains ambiguous. Trimming stripped 1 base from V and 6 bases from J, with 13 bases between. The CDR3 spans 14 residues. Germline V CDR1 and CDR2: LGHNA, YSLEER.

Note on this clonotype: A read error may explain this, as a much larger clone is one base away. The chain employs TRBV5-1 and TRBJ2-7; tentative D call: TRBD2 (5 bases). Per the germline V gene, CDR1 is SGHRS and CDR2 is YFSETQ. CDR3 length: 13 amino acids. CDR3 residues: CASSFTGESWQHF. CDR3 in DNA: TGCGCCAGCAGCTTCACCGGGGAATCGTGGCAGCACTTC.

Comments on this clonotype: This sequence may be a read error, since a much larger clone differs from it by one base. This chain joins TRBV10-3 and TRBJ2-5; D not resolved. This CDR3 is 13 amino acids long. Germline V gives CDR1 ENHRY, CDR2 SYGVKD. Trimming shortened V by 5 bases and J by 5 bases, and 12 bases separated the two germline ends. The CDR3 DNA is TGTGCCATCAGTTACGGCGACTGGGAGACCCAGTACTTC. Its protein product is CAISYGDWETQYF.

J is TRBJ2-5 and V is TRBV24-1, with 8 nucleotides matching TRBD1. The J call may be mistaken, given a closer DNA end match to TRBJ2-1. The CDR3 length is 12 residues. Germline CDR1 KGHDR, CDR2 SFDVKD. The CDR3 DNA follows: TGTGCCACCAGGGACAGGGTCAATGAGCAGTTCTTC. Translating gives CATRDRVNEQFF.

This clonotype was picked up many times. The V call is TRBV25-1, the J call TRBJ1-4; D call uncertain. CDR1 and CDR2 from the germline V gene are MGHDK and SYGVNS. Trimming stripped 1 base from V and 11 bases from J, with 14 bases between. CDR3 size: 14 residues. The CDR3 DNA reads TGTGCCAGCAGTGAATTACACCTGCCTTCGAAACTGTTTTTT. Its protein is CASSELHLPSKLFF.

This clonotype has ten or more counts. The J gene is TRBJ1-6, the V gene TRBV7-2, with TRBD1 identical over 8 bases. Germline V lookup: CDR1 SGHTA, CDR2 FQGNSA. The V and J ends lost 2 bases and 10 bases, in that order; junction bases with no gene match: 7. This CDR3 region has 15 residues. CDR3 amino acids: CASSLIGQGQSPLHF. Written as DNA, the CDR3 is TGTGCCAGCAGCTTAATTGGACAGGGACAATCACCCCTCCACTTT.

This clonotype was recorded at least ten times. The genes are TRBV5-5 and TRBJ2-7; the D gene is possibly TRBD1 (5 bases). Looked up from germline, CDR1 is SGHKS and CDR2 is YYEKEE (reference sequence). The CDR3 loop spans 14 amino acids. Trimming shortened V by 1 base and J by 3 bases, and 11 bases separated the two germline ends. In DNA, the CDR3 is TGTGCCAGCAGCTTGTCGAGACAGATCTACGAGCAGTACTTC. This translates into CASSLSRQIYEQYF.

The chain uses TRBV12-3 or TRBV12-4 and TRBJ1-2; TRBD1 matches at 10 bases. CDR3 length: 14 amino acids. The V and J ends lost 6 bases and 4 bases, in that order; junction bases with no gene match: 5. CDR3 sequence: CASRGQGRSYGYTF. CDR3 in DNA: TGTGCCAGCAGGGGACAGGGGAGAAGCTATGGCTACACCTTC.

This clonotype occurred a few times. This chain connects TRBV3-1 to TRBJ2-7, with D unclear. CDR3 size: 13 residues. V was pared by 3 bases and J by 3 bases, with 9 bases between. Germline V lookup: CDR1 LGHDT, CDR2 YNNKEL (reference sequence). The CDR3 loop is CASSHRGLYEQYF. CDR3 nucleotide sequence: TGTGCCAGCAGCCATCGAGGCCTCTACGAGCAGTACTTC.

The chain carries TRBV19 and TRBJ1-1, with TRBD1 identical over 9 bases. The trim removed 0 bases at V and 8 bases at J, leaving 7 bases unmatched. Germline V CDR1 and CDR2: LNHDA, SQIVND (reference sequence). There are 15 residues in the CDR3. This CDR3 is CASSIDPGTGREAFF. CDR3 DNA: TGTGCCAGTAGTATAGACCCGGGGACAGGGAGAGAAGCTTTCTTT.

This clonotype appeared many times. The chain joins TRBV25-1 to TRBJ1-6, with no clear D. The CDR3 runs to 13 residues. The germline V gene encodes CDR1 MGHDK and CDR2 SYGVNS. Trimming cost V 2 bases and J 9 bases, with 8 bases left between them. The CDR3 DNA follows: TGTGCCAGCAGTGAAGGCATCGGTTCACCCCTCCACTTT. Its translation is CASSEGIGSPLHF.

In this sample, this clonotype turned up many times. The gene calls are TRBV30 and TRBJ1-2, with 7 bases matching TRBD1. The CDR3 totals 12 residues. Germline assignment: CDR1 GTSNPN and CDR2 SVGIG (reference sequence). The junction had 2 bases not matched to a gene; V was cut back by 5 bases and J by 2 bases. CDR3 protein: CAWVTGNYGYTF. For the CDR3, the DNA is TGTGCCTGGGTGACAGGGAACTATGGCTACACCTTC. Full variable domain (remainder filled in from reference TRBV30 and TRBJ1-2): SQTIHQWPATLVQPVGSPLSLECTVEGTSNPNLYWYRQAAGRGLQLLFYSVGIGQISSEVPQNLSASRPQDRQFILSSKKLLLSDSGFYLCAWVTGNYGYTFGSGTRLTVV.

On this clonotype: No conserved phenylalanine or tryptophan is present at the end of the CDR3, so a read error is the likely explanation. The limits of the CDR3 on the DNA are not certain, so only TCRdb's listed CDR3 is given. CDR3: CASSRRTGDFS. This chain uses TRBV10-2 with TRBJ1-1; the table's D gene call, TRBD1, was not cross checked with the DNA. The CDR3 region is 11 residues in length, termini included. CDR1 and CDR2 from the germline V gene are WSHSY and SAAADI.